This is a list of T cell receptor beta chains from one sample in a study of spatial heterogeneity in lung cancer. TCRdb reprocessed the 5' RACE reads with MiXCR, giving one entry per CDR3 protein. The data hold approximately 9,500 distinct CDR3 sequences, with around 7.8% observed a single time. The source was lung tumor tissue, collected at surgery. The receptors shown here come from a male donor with early-stage non-small cell lung cancer. CDR3s include the opening cysteine and the closing phenylalanine or tryptophan. Fields, in order: V gene, J gene, CDR3 protein.

>TRBV7-9|TRBJ2-4
CASSLAAGNIQYF
>TRBV6-5|TRBJ2-2
CASSYESSGTGELFF
>TRBV28|TRBJ2-7
CASSSRLAAFTYEQYF
>TRBV2|TRBJ1-1
CASTRDRNTEAFF
>TRBV11-2|TRBJ2-5
CASSLLAGLETQYF
>TRBV4-1|TRBJ2-1
CASSQDPADYNEQFF
>TRBV7-2|TRBJ2-1
CASSLVLTRGGSYNEQFF
>TRBV12-3/TRBV12-4|TRBJ2-2
CASSALANTGELFF
>TRBV2|TRBJ1-5
CASSEGQGKGQPQHF
>TRBV29-1|TRBJ2-3
CSSEEGADTQYF
>TRBV30|TRBJ1-2
CAWSATTRSYTF
>TRBV29-1|TRBJ2-1
CSVARGSSYNEQFF
>TRBV4-3|TRBJ1-2
CASSQDYRPNYGYTF
>TRBV2|TRBJ2-2
CASKWTGNDGELFF
>TRBV30|TRBJ1-2
CAWSPGQGGYTF
>TRBV7-2|TRBJ2-1
CASSSALGSEQFF
>TRBV5-4|TRBJ1-5
CASSPGPYQPQHF
>TRBV5-5|TRBJ1-4
CASTTGTRFEKLFF
>TRBV6-2/TRBV6-3|TRBJ2-2
CASRTHWTPNTGELFF
>TRBV28|TRBJ2-5
CASSSDRERQETQYF
>TRBV20-1|TRBJ2-7
CSALRDGKYEQYF
>TRBV5-1|TRBJ1-1
CASSLDTNTEAFF
>TRBV7-3|TRBJ2-2
CATSQGPNTGELFF
>TRBV15|TRBJ2-6
CATSRDWAGDWSSGANVLTF
>TRBV7-2|TRBJ2-7
CASSFRQGDYEQYF
>TRBV5-1|TRBJ2-3
CASSLEAGRVADTQYF
>TRBV15|TRBJ1-4
CATRGSEKLFF
>TRBV29-1|TRBJ1-2
CSVPGTGRDYYGYTF
>TRBV10-3|TRBJ2-2
CAISEGQGRTGELFF
>TRBV5-1|TRBJ2-2
CASSLLAGGRTGELFF
>TRBV19|TRBJ1-5
CASSMRDSWNQPQHF
>TRBV5-4|TRBJ2-5
CASSRPGTRQETQYF
>TRBV10-3|TRBJ1-5
CAISDGSNQPQHF
>TRBV7-2|TRBJ2-3
CASSLMTKYTDTQYF
>TRBV12-3/TRBV12-4|TRBJ2-3
CASNQRQGPGDTQYF
>TRBV4-1|TRBJ1-3
CASSPSGAGNTIYF
>TRBV7-8|TRBJ2-5
CASSSTPWGKETQYF
>TRBV5-5|TRBJ2-5
CASSRGKGGLQETQYF
>TRBV9|TRBJ2-1
CASSTEGVGEQFF
>TRBV30|TRBJ1-1
CAWSGDSGRTEAFF
>TRBV10-2|TRBJ2-5
CASTGLAGAETQYF
>TRBV20-1|TRBJ2-6
CSARDRDGANVLTF
>TRBV10-3|TRBJ2-1
CAITASGSSYNEQFF
>TRBV11-1|TRBJ2-7
CASSLDAQIYEQYF
>TRBV21-1|TRBJ2-7
CASSKVGSYSYEQYF
>TRBV7-8|TRBJ1-4
CASSLSGYNEKLFF
>TRBV27|TRBJ2-7
CASMSLAPYEQYF
>TRBV20-1|TRBJ1-1
CSALDRGQRAFF
>TRBV20-1|TRBJ2-3
CSASQLASGTDTQYF
>TRBV7-9|TRBJ2-2
CASSYGLAGNGELFF
>TRBV5-5|TRBJ2-7
CASSYSYEQYF